The 27 T cell receptor beta chains below were found in one sample sequenced in a study of blood T cells in healthy people across ages. A second roughly 6 to 11 cycle PCR used barcoded and J-beta primers. Each CDR3 protein gets one entry after TCRdb re-called the 5' RACE reads with MiXCR. The sample lists around 1,900,000 distinct CDR3 sequences; 39% were seen once. Material for sequencing was blood. The origin of the receptors is a human donor in good health.

The CDR3 spells CASTKRGGETQYF. Here the CDR3 DNA reads TGTGCCAGCACGAAGCGGGGAGGTGAGACCCAGTACTTC. This sequence joins TRBV27 and TRBJ2-5; TRBD2 aligns across 7 bases. J gave up 5 bases and V 7 bases, and 7 bases lay outside the gene matches. This CDR3 contains 13 residues. The germline CDR1 and CDR2 sequences are MNHEY and SMNVEV (reference sequence).

This rearrangement joins TRBV19 to TRBJ1-5; maybe TRBD1 (5 bases). V dropped 5 bases and J dropped 0 bases, with 11 bases sitting between them. Germline V gene lookup returns CDR1 LNHDA and CDR2 SQIVND (reference sequence). This CDR3 spans 15 amino acids. DNA of the CDR3: TGTGCCAGTAGTGAAATGGGGGTTAGCAATCAGCCCCAGCATTTT. Translated: CASSEMGVSNQPQHF. The full variable domain, its missing parts supplied by reference TRBV19 and TRBJ1-5, is DGGITQSPKYLFRKEGQNVTLSCEQNLNHDAMYWYRQDPGQGLRLIYYSQIVNDFQKGDIAEGYSVSREKKESFPLTVTSAQKNPTAFYLCASSEMGVSNQPQHFGDGTRLSIL.

This clonotype was recorded a few times. This chain uses TRBV5-1 with TRBJ2-4, with TRBD1 matching over 9 bases. The CDR3 is 15 amino acids. The V and J ends lost 5 bases and 8 bases, in that order; junction bases with no gene match: 11. CDR1 and CDR2 (germline): SGHRS, YFSETQ. CDR3 in amino acids: CASSDKPGQGDIQYF. The CDR3 DNA reads as TGCGCCAGCAGTGACAAACCGGGACAGGGAGACATTCAGTACTTC.

V is TRBV7-6 and J is TRBJ2-5, with 9 bases that match TRBD2. CDR3 length equals 16 residues. The V gene end was trimmed by 1 base and the J gene end by 3 bases; junction bases not matched to a gene: 6. Germline values: CDR1 SGHVS, CDR2 FNYEAQ. The CDR3 bases are TGTGCCAGCAGCTTAGTGGGCGGGGGGGTCGAAGAGACCCAGTACTTC. Protein product: CASSLVGGGVEETQYF.

This clonotype was detected many times. This rearrangement joins TRBV29-1 to TRBJ2-7; unclear D gene. The CDR3 has 12 amino acids. In germline, CDR1 is SQVTM, CDR2 ANQGSEA. Trimming removed 7 bases from V and 2 bases from J, with 12 bases in between. CDR3 DNA sequence: TGCAGCGGAAAGACGGAGCCCTACGAGCAGTACTTC. It codes for CSGKTEPYEQYF.

J is TRBJ1-5 and V is TRBV12-3 or TRBV12-4; TRBD1 matches 7 bases. The V segment lost 5 bases and the J segment 6 bases; nucleotides outside the gene matches: 13. The CDR3 extends over 16 amino acids. The CDR3 loop reads CASSPTGQVKGQPQHF. For the CDR3, the DNA is TGTGCCAGCAGTCCGACAGGACAGGTGAAAGGTCAGCCCCAGCATTTT.

Comment on this clonotype: A read error may account for a junction end that differs from germline. The chain employs TRBV10-3 and TRBJ1-2; tentatively, D is TRBD1 (6 bases). The CDR3 extends over 13 amino acids. The V gene's germline CDR1 is ENHRY and CDR2 SYGVKD. Here the CDR3 DNA reads TGTGCCACCACAGGGAGGGGGAACTATGGTTACACCTTC. This encodes CATTGRGNYGYTF.

The sample holds a few counts of this clonotype. This chain uses TRBV7-2 with TRBJ2-5; D uncertain. This CDR3 has 15 residues. Trimming pared 4 bases from V and 1 base from J, leaving 13 bases between. Germline-derived CDR1 and CDR2 are SGHTA and FQGNSA. In DNA, the CDR3 is TGTGCCAGCAGCTCAGCTGAATACTTCCAAGAGACCCAGTACTTC. It codes for CASSSAEYFQETQYF.

This chain uses TRBV3-1 with TRBJ1-1, with D unresolved. This CDR3 contains 12 residues. CDR1 LGHDT and CDR2 YNNKEL come from the germline V gene (reference sequence). V lost 0 bases, J lost 7 bases, and 6 bases lay in between. The chain's CDR3 is CASSQEYSEAFF. Written as DNA, the CDR3 is TGTGCCAGCAGCCAAGAATACAGTGAAGCTTTCTTT.

This clonotype was recorded a few times. The rearrangement uses TRBV6-2 or TRBV6-3 and TRBJ1-2; D unresolved. Germline-derived CDR1 and CDR2 are MNHEY and SVGEGT. The CDR3 is 11 residues long. The V and J ends lost 5 bases and 10 bases respectively, with 11 bases between them. CDR3 bases: TGTGCCAGCAGTATATCAGACGACTACACCTTC. Translated: CASSISDDYTF.

This chain uses TRBV7-2 with TRBJ2-5, with 10 positions matching TRBD1. Matching the DNA end better, TRBJ2-7 makes the J call doubtful. Per the germline V gene, CDR1 is SGHTA and CDR2 is FQGNSA. There are 15 residues in the CDR3. The CDR3 sequence: CASSFWDRGSYEQYF. Here the CDR3 DNA reads TGTGCCAGCAGCTTCTGGGACAGGGGATCCTACGAGCAGTACTTC.

V and J are TRBV12-3 or TRBV12-4 and TRBJ1-6; D ambiguous. The CDR3 totals 14 residues. The germline V and J ends were trimmed by 2 bases and 8 bases, with 10 bases remaining between them. The CDR3 bases are TGTGCCAGCAGTTTATATATCGGGGATTCACCCCTCCACTTT. Translated, it gives CASSLYIGDSPLHF.

The V and J genes are TRBV12-3 or TRBV12-4 and TRBJ2-7, with 12 bases lining up with TRBD2. The CDR3 extends over 15 amino acids. Trimming took 5 bases from V and 6 from J; bases not matched to a gene: 8. The CDR3 DNA follows: TGTGCCAGCAGTCTTACTAGCGGGGGGTTCGGCGAGCAGTACTTC. This encodes CASSLTSGGFGEQYF.

This chain connects TRBV7-2 to TRBJ2-4, with 12 bases fitting TRBD2. Near its end, the DNA agrees better with TRBJ2-7, so the J call may be wrong. This CDR3 contains 19 residues. CDR1 and CDR2 from the germline V gene are SGHTA and FQGNSA. CDR3 region: CASSLASSGGAFTSYEQYF. The CDR3 nucleotides are TGTGCCAGCAGCTTAGCGTCTAGCGGGGGGGCCTTTACGTCCTACGAGCAGTACTTC.

The V and J genes are TRBV20-1 and TRBJ2-5; TRBD1 matches 9 bases. After removal of 5 bases from V and 4 bases from J, the junction contained 5 bases not matched to a gene. This CDR3 has 13 amino acids. Germline CDR1 is DFQATT and CDR2 is SNEGSKA (reference sequence). The CDR3: CSALGQGGETQYF. CDR3 coding DNA: TGCAGTGCTTTGGGACAGGGTGGAGAGACCCAGTACTTC.

V is TRBV18 and J is TRBJ2-7; D not resolved. CDR1 is KGHSH, CDR2 LQKENI, per germline. This CDR3 has 15 amino acids. V lost 1 base, J lost 0 bases, and 10 bases lay in between. The CDR3 loop is CASSPQTDPSYEQYF. The DNA of the CDR3 is TGTGCCAGCTCACCACAGACGGACCCCTCCTACGAGCAGTACTTC.

This clonotype was observed a handful of times. V gene TRBV4-1 combines with J gene TRBJ2-7; D gene ambiguous. CDR1 and CDR2 (germline): MGHRA, YSYEKL. Trimming removed 3 bases from V and 2 bases from J, with 11 bases in between. This CDR3 contains 14 residues. CDR3 amino acids: CASSHLVMAYEQYF. The CDR3 DNA reads as TGCGCCAGCAGCCATTTGGTCATGGCCTACGAGCAGTACTTC.

This clonotype was seen more than once but under ten times. This chain uses TRBV5-1 with TRBJ1-2; 7 bases match TRBD1. V lost 2 bases, J lost 5 bases, and 9 bases stayed unmatched. This CDR3 is built from 15 residues. Germline V gene lookup returns CDR1 SGHRS and CDR2 YFSETQ. CDR3 residues: CASSLQTGDLYGYTF. The CDR3 coding sequence is TGCGCCAGCAGCTTACAAACAGGGGACCTTTATGGCTACACCTTC.

This clonotype was recorded a few times. The chain carries TRBV7-2 and TRBJ2-6; D remains unclear. CDR1 and CDR2 from the germline V gene are SGHTA and FQGNSA. V was shortened by 5 bases and J by 2 bases, with 10 bases between the two germline ends. The CDR3 spans 15 residues. For the CDR3, the DNA is TGTGCCAGCAGCATTGACACGGCTGGGGCCAACGTCCTGACTTTC. Its translation is CASSIDTAGANVLTF.

This clonotype was counted a few times. The CDR3 is CASSDPGQASGANVLTF. The CDR3 DNA follows: TGTGCCAGCAGCGATCCGGGACAAGCCTCTGGGGCCAACGTCCTGACTTTC. The V call is TRBV2, the J call TRBJ2-6; the D gene is possibly TRBD1 (6 bases). Germline assignment: CDR1 SNHLY and CDR2 FYNNEI. The CDR3 has 17 amino acids. Trimming took 6 bases from V and 0 from J, leaving 15 bases between them.

With respect to this clonotype: One end of the junction fails to match germline, which may point to a read error. The chain carries TRBV4-3 and TRBJ2-1, with 14 bases fitting TRBD2. Germline CDR1 and CDR2: LGHNA and YSLEER. CDR3 length equals 17 residues. Here the CDR3 reads CTSSPRLAGGRYNEQFF. The CDR3 DNA is TGCACCAGCAGCCCCCGACTAGCGGGGGGGCGGTACAATGAGCAGTTCTTC.

This clonotype was seen many times. The chain joins TRBV4-1 to TRBJ2-1; D tentatively reads TRBD1 or TRBD2 (5 bases each). From germline, CDR1 is MGHRA and CDR2 YSYEKL. V was clipped by 3 bases and J by 0 bases, with 9 bases between them. This CDR3 has 15 residues. CDR3 region: CASSQIGGSYNEQFF. The CDR3, as DNA: TGCGCCAGCAGCCAGATTGGGGGCTCCTACAATGAGCAGTTCTTC.

The chain has TRBV5-1 and TRBJ2-6, with 9 bases aligning to TRBD1. The CDR3 loop spans 18 amino acids. The V segment lost 4 bases and the J segment 3 bases; nucleotides outside the gene matches: 11. Germline CDR1 reads SGHRS; CDR2 reads YFSETQ. DNA of the CDR3: TGCGCCAGCAGCCCGGACAGGGGTTGGGCTCTTGGGGCCAACGTCCTGACTTTC. Amino acid sequence: CASSPDRGWALGANVLTF.

This rearrangement joins TRBV6-5 to TRBJ2-1; 7 bases are shared with TRBD1. Losses at the gene ends were 6 bases for V and 2 bases for J; bases not matched to a gene: 10. Germline V gene sequence: CDR1 MNHEY, CDR2 SVGAGI. The CDR3 extends over 16 amino acids. The CDR3 nucleotides are TGTGCCAGCAGGGGGACCGGGACAGATACCTACAATGAGCAGTTCTTC. It is translated as CASRGTGTDTYNEQFF.

In its sample, this clonotype was seen a few times. This sequence joins TRBV6-6 and TRBJ2-7, with 8 bases aligning to TRBD1. The CDR3 length is 15 residues. J was trimmed by 5 bases and V by 4 bases; bases with no gene match: 10. Germline CDR1 and CDR2: MNHNY and SVGAGI (reference sequence). The CDR3 bases are TGTGCCAGCAGTTCTGGACAGGGTTCTCTCCACGAGCAGTACTTC. This gives the protein CASSSGQGSLHEQYF.

The chain has TRBV5-6 and TRBJ1-2; D remains ambiguous. V was shortened by 0 bases and J by 4 bases, with 19 bases between the two germline ends. The CDR3 sequence is 17 residues long. CDR1 is SGHDT, CDR2 YYEEEE, per germline. CDR3 in amino acids: CASSLAGNRLPFYGYTF. In DNA form, the CDR3 reads TGTGCCAGCAGCTTGGCAGGAAATCGACTGCCCTTCTATGGCTACACCTTC. Variable domain in full (rest from reference TRBV5-6 and TRBJ1-2): DAGVTQSPTHLIKTRGQQVTLRCSPKSGHDTVSWYQQALGQGPQFIFQYYEEEERQRGNFPDRFSGHQFPNYSSELNVNALLLGDSALYLCASSLAGNRLPFYGYTFGSGTRLTVV.

A few counts support this clonotype. The gene calls are TRBV9 and TRBJ2-3, with TRBD2 matching over 8 bases. Germline values: CDR1 SGDLS, CDR2 YYNGEE. The junction had 16 bases not matched to a gene; V was cut back by 0 bases and J by 1 base. The CDR3 runs to 20 residues. In nucleotides, the CDR3 is TGTGCCAGCAGCGTAGGAATAGCGGGGATCGTCCCTAGGGGCACAGATACGCAGTATTTT. Translation: CASSVGIAGIVPRGTDTQYF. The full variable domain, its missing parts supplied by reference TRBV9 and TRBJ2-3, is DSGVTQTPKHLITATGQRVTLRCSPRSGDLSVYWYQQSLDQGLQFLIQYYNGEERAKGNILERFSAQQFPDLHSELNLSSLELGDSALYFCASSVGIAGIVPRGTDTQYFGPGTRLTVL.